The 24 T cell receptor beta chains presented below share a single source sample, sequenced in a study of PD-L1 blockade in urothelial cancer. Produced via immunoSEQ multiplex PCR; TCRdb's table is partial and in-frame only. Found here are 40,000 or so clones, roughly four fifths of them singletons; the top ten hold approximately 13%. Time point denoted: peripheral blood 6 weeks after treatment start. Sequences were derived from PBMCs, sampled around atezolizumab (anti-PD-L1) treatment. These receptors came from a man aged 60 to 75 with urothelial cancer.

The CDR3 region is CASIEKGGELFF. In DNA, the CDR3 is TGTGCCAGCATCGAAAAGGGGGGGGAGCTGTTTTTT. This chain uses TRBV5-4 with TRBJ2-2; perhaps TRBD1 as D (5 bases). Looked up from germline, CDR1 is SGHNT and CDR2 is YYREEE (reference sequence). V was shortened by 6 bases and J by 8 bases, with 11 bases between the two germline ends. This CDR3 has 12 residues.

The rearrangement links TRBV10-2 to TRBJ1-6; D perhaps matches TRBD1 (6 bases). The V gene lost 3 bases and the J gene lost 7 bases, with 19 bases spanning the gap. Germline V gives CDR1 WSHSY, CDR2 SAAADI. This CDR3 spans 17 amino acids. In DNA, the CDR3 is TGCGCCAGCAGTGACCCCTTGGGCAGGGGAATCAATTCACCCCTCCACTTT. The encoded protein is CASSDPLGRGINSPLHF.

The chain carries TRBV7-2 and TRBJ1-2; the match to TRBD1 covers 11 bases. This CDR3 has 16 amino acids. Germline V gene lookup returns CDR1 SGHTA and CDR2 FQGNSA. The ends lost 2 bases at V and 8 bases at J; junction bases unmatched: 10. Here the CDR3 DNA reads TGTGCCAGCAGCTTACGGGGGGGACAGGGGGTCGGCGGCTACACCTTC. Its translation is CASSLRGGQGVGGYTF.

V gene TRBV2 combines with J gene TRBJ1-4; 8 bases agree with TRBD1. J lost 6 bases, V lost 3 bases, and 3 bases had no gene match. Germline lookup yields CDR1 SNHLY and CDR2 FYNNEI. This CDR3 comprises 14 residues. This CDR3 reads CASSEDREDEKLFF. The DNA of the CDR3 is TGTGCCAGCAGTGAGGACAGGGAGGATGAAAAACTGTTTTTT.

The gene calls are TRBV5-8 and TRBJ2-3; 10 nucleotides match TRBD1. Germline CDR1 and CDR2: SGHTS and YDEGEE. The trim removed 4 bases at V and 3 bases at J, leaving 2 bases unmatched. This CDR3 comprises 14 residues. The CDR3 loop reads CASSRDRGTDTQYF. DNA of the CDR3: TGTGCCAGCAGCCGGGACAGGGGAACAGATACGCAGTATTTT.

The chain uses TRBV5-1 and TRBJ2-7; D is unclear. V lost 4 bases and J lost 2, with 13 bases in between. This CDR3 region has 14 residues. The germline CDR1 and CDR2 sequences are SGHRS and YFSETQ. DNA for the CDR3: TGCGCCAGCAGCCCTGTAGAGGTCCCCTACGAGCAGTACTTC. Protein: CASSPVEVPYEQYF.

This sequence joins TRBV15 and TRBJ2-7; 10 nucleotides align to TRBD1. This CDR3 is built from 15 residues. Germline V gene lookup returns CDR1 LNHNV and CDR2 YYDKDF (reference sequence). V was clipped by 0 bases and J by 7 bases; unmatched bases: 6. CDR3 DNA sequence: TGTGCCACCAGCAGAGATCGACAGGGGGCTGGGGAGCAGTACTTC. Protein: CATSRDRQGAGEQYF.

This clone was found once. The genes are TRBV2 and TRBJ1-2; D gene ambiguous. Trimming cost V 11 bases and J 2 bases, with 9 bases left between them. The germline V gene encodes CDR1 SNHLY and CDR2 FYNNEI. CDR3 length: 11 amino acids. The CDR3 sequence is CAATRNYGYTF. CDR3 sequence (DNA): TGTGCCGCCACTAGGAACTATGGCTACACCTTC.

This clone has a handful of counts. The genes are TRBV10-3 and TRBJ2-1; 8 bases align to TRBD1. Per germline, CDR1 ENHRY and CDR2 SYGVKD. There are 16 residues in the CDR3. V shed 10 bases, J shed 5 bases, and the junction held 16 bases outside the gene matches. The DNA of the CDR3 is TGTGCCAGCCGACCACAGGGGGAGCGTACTAACAATGAGCAGTTCTTC. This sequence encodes CASRPQGERTNNEQFF.

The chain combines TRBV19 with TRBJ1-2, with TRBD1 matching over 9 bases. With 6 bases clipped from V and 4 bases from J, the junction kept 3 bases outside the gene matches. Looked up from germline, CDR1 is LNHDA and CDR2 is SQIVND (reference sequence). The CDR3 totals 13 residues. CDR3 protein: CASRGQGVYGYTF. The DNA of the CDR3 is TGTGCCAGTAGGGGACAGGGTGTCTATGGCTACACCTTC.

CDR3 region: CASSLNSGELFF. CDR3 in DNA: TGCGCCAGCAGCTTGAATAGCGGGGAGCTGTTTTTT. This chain links TRBV5-1 with TRBJ2-2; no clear D gene. This CDR3 is built from 12 residues. In germline, CDR1 is SGHRS, CDR2 YFSETQ. Trimming took 1 base from V and 7 from J, leaving 5 bases between them.

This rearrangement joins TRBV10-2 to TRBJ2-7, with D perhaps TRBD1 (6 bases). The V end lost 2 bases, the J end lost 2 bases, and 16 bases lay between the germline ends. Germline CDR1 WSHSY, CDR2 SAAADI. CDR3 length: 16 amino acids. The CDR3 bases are TGCGCCAGCAGTGAGAAGGGAACAGGGACCCCCTACGAGCAGTACTTC. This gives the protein CASSEKGTGTPYEQYF.

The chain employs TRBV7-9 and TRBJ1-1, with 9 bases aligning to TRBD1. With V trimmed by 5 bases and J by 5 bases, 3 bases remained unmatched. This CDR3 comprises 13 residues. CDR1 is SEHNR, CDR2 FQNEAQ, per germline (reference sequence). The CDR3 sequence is CASSPGQGTEAFF. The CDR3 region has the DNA TGTGCCAGCAGCCCGGGACAGGGAACTGAAGCTTTCTTT.

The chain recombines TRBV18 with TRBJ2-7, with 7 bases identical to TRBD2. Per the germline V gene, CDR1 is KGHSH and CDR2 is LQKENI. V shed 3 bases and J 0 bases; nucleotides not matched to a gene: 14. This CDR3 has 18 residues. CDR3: CASSPGILLGGNSYEQYF. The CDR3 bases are TGTGCCAGCTCACCGGGGATCCTATTGGGGGGGAACTCCTACGAGCAGTACTTC.

The CDR3 protein is CASSIDTGSNQPQHF. CDR3 nucleotide sequence: TGTGCCAGTAGTATAGACACGGGGAGCAATCAGCCCCAGCATTTT. V is TRBV19 and J is TRBJ1-5; D is undetermined. The CDR3 is 15 residues long. V gave up 0 bases and J gave up 1 base, with 7 bases separating them. The germline CDR1 and CDR2 sequences are LNHDA and SQIVND (reference sequence).

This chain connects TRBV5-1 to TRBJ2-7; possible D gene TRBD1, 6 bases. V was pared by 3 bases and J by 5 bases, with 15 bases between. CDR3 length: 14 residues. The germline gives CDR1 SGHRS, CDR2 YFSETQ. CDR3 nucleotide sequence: TGCGCCAGCAGCTCTGACAGGATCTTAGACGAGCAGTACTTC. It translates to CASSSDRILDEQYF.

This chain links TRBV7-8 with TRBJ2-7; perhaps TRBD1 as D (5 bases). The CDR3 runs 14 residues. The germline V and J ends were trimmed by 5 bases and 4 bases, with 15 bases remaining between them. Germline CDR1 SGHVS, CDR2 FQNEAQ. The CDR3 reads CASSRAGSDYEQYF. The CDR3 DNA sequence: TGTGCCAGCAGCCGTGCAGGGTCGGATTACGAGCAGTACTTC.

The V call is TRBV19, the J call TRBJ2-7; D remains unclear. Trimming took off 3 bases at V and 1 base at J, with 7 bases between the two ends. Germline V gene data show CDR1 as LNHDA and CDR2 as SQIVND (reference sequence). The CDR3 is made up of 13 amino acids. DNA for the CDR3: TGTGCCAGTAGTATTGGGCAGTCCTACGAGCAGTACTTC. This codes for CASSIGQSYEQYF.

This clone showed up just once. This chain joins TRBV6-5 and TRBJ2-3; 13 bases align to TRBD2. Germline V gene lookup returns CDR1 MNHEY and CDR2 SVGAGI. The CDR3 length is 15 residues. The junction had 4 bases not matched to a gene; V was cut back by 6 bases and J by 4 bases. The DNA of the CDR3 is TGTGCCAGCAGCCGACTAGCGGGGGGATCAGATACGCAGTATTTT. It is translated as CASSRLAGGSDTQYF.

CDR3 loop: CASSLEGQGGNQPQHF. DNA of the CDR3: TGTGCCAGCAGTTTAGAGGGACAGGGGGGCAATCAGCCCCAGCATTTT. The J gene is TRBJ1-5, the V gene TRBV28; TRBD1 matches at 11 bases. V lost 2 bases and J lost 2; bases outside the gene matches: 2. The CDR3 contains 16 residues. Germline values: CDR1 MDHEN, CDR2 SYDVKM.

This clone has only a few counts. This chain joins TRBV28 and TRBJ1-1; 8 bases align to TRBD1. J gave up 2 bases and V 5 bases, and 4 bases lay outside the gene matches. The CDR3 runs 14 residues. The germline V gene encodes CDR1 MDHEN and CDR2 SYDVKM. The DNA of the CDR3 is TGTGCCAGCAGTGCGACAGGGGCCAACACTGAAGCTTTCTTT. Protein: CASSATGANTEAFF.

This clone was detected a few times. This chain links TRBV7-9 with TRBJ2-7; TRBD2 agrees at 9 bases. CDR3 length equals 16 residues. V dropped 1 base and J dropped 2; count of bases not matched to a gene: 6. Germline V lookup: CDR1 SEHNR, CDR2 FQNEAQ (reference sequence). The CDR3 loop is CASSLDRLAATYEQYF. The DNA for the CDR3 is TGTGCCAGCAGCTTAGACCGACTAGCGGCAACCTACGAGCAGTACTTC.

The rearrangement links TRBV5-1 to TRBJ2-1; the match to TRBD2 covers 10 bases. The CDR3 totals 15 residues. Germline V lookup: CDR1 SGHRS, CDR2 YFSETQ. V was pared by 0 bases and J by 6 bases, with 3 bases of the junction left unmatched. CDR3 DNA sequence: TGCGCCAGCAGCTTGGGTAGCGGGGGGCCCAATGAGCAGTTCTTC. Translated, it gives CASSLGSGGPNEQFF. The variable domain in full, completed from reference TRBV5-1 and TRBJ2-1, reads KAGVTQTPRYLIKTRGQQVTLSCSPISGHRSVSWYQQTPGQGLQFLFEYFSETQRNKGNFPGRFSGRQFSNSRSEMNVSTLELGDSALYLCASSLGSGGPNEQFFGPGTRLTVL.

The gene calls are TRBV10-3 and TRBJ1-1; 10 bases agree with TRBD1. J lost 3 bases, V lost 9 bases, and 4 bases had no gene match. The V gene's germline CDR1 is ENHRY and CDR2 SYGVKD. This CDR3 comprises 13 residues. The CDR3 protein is CAIRQGADTEAFF. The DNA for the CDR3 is TGTGCCATAAGACAGGGGGCTGACACTGAAGCTTTCTTT.